The 8 T cell receptor beta chains below were found in one sample sequenced in a study of blood T cell repertoires in COVID-19. Here immunoSEQ multiplex PCR was the method, and the copy in TCRdb shows in-frame clones only, minus some. The table lists roughly 250,000 clones, about 83% of them singletons. The material sequenced was peripheral blood. The receptors were sampled from a human donor in a cohort sampled during active COVID-19.

This clone has only a few counts. This chain connects TRBV7-9 to TRBJ2-1, with TRBD2 matching over 9 bases. CDR3 size: 14 residues. In germline, CDR1 is SEHNR, CDR2 FQNEAQ (reference sequence). V lost 6 bases to trimming and J lost 4 bases; unmatched junction nucleotides: 4. CDR3 bases: TGTGCCAGCAGATCGCTAGCGGGGTACAATGAGCAGTTCTTC. Encoded protein: CASRSLAGYNEQFF.

The J gene is TRBJ2-3, the V gene TRBV4-2; 7 bases agree with TRBD2. Germline assignment: CDR1 LGHNA and CDR2 YNFKEQ. J lost 7 bases, V lost 3 bases, and 10 bases had no gene match. The CDR3 sequence is 15 residues long. The CDR3 here is CASSQAPTSEHTQYF. Here the CDR3 DNA reads TGTGCCAGCAGCCAGGCCCCTACTAGCGAACATACGCAGTATTTT.

J is TRBJ2-2 and V is TRBV5-5, with D possibly being TRBD1 (5 bases). This CDR3 spans 15 amino acids. Germline CDR1 reads SGHKS; CDR2 reads YYEKEE (reference sequence). V lost 6 bases and J lost 1, with 13 bases in between. CDR3 residues: CASTRSGQNTGELFF. In DNA, the CDR3 is TGTGCCAGCACCCGGTCAGGACAGAACACCGGGGAGCTGTTTTTT.

This sequence joins TRBV6-1 and TRBJ2-1, with a weak D call TRBD1 (5 bases). The CDR3 is 14 residues long. The V gene's germline CDR1 is MNHNS and CDR2 SASEGT. Trimming left V 1 base short and J 8 bases short, with 12 bases between. The CDR3 region has the DNA TGTGCCAGCAGTGAAGGGCAGGGATGGGATGAGCAGTTCTTC. As protein: CASSEGQGWDEQFF.

The V gene is TRBV19, the J gene TRBJ2-7, with 9 bases identical to TRBD1. V was pared by 3 bases and J by 4 bases, with 7 bases of the junction left unmatched. Germline V gives CDR1 LNHDA, CDR2 SQIVND (reference sequence). CDR3 length equals 15 residues. The CDR3 DNA reads TGTGCCAGTAGTATCACAGGGGGCGAGAGTTACGAGCAGTACTTC. Translation: CASSITGGESYEQYF.

V gene TRBV6-5 combines with J gene TRBJ2-7, with a possible D match to TRBD2 (7 bases). This CDR3 is 15 amino acids long. Trimming took off 10 bases at V and 2 bases at J, with 21 bases between the two ends. CDR1 MNHEY and CDR2 SVGAGI come from the germline V gene. This chain's CDR3 is CAISSGGAGTYEQYF. The CDR3 DNA reads as TGTGCCATTTCATCTGGGGGGGCTGGAACCTACGAGCAGTACTTC.

V and J are TRBV7-9 and TRBJ1-5; the D is unclear. In germline, CDR1 is SEHNR, CDR2 FQNEAQ (reference sequence). This CDR3 is 14 amino acids long. Trimming took off 4 bases at V and 6 bases at J, with 13 bases between the two ends. The CDR3 reads CASSSPSSGQPQHF. DNA for the CDR3: TGTGCCAGCAGCTCACCCTCCAGCGGTCAGCCCCAGCATTTT.

The chain joins TRBV12-3 or TRBV12-4 to TRBJ2-5, with TRBD2 identical over 7 bases. The ends lost 6 bases at V and 1 base at J; junction bases unmatched: 2. The CDR3 runs 13 residues. The CDR3 loop reads CASRTGGQETQYF. CDR3 nucleotide sequence: TGTGCCAGCAGAACGGGGGGCCAAGAGACCCAGTACTTC.